This T cell receptor (beta chain) was captured by sequencing in a study of T cell responses to AZD1222 COVID-19 vaccine. The CDR3 length is 15 residues. In germline, CDR1 is MRHNA, CDR2 SNTAGT. The V and J ends lost 3 bases and 4 bases respectively, with 15 bases between them. As to this clone: Its antigen is unknown.

Clones were sequenced by immunoSEQ multiplex PCR, and TCRdb holds only the in-frame ones, with some missing. The table has approximately 130,000 clones, nearly 95% seen once. Study-level results: Dominant at 160-218 and 743-854, vaccine-associated CD4 TCRs also spanned spike. Just five or six AZD1222 recipients were seropositive at baseline. Reportedly, close to half of spike-specific TCRs are directed against unmutated variant regions. After the peak T cell response, and only then, were repertoires sampled.

The chain recombines TRBV6-4 with TRBJ1-2; no firm D call. Sequenced here: peripheral blood, sampled on day 0 of AZD1222 vaccination. The source is an adult in good health. The CDR3 here is CASSEIPDSPYGYTF. CDR3 coding DNA: TGTGCCAGCAGTGAAATCCCCGATTCACCCTATGGCTACACCTTC.